One sample yielded the 21 T cell receptor beta chains listed below, sequenced in a study of cytomegalovirus exposure and HLA in healthy donors. The protocol was immunoSEQ multiplex PCR, while the TCRdb copy is restricted to in-frame clones and leaves out a portion. The table lists under 95,000 clones, about nine tenths of them singletons. What was sequenced was PBMCs. The receptors here all came from a man aged 25-45 years in good health and CMV-seronegative.

CDR3 sequence reads: CSVGDRHSGANVLTF. The DNA of the CDR3 is TGCAGCGTTGGGGACAGGCACTCTGGGGCCAACGTCCTGACTTTC. The chain carries TRBV29-1 and TRBJ2-6; 8 nucleotides agree with TRBD1. CDR3 length equals 15 residues. The germline gives CDR1 SQVTM, CDR2 ANQGSEA. V shed 4 bases, J shed 0 bases, and the junction held 2 bases outside the gene matches. The entire variable domain, with the rest obtained from reference TRBV29-1 and TRBJ2-6, is as follows: SAVISQKPSRDICQRGTSLTIQCQVDSQVTMMFWYRQQPGQSLTLIATANQGSEATYESGFVIDKFPISRPNLTFSTLTVSNMSPEDSSIYLCSVGDRHSGANVLTFGAGSRLTVL.

The chain is built from TRBV6-6 and TRBJ2-3; tentative D call: TRBD1 (6 bases). V was clipped by 4 bases and J by 1 base, with 12 bases between them. CDR3 length: 15 residues. CDR1 and CDR2 (germline): MNHNY, SVGAGI (reference sequence). CDR3 coding DNA: TGTGCCAGCAGTTCACAGGGATGGGGCACAGATACGCAGTATTTT. It yields the protein CASSSQGWGTDTQYF.

This chain uses TRBV18 with TRBJ1-4; 9 bases are shared with TRBD1. CDR3 size: 18 residues. V lost 2 bases, J lost 4 bases, and 11 bases stayed unmatched. The germline CDR1 and CDR2 sequences are KGHSH and LQKENI. This chain's CDR3 is CASSPTGTGTHLNEKLFF. The CDR3, as DNA: TGTGCCAGCTCACCAACCGGGACAGGGACACACCTTAATGAAAAACTGTTTTTT.

The chain combines TRBV19 with TRBJ1-1; 10 nucleotides match TRBD1. V dropped 9 bases and J dropped 2; count of bases not matched to a gene: 6. The CDR3 runs 14 residues. The germline V gene encodes CDR1 LNHDA and CDR2 SQIVND (reference sequence). CDR3 DNA: TGTGCCAGGGAGACAGGGGGCGTTAACACTGAAGCTTTCTTT. Its protein product is CARETGGVNTEAFF.

This clone was picked up one time. The V call is TRBV2, the J call TRBJ2-3; D is unclear. Germline CDR1 reads SNHLY; CDR2 reads FYNNEI. Trimming removed 4 bases at V and 2 bases at J, with 7 bases between. The length of the CDR3 is 13 residues. Here the CDR3 reads CASSGANTDTQYF. In DNA form, the CDR3 reads TGTGCCAGCAGTGGGGCCAACACAGATACGCAGTATTTT.

The rearrangement uses TRBV18 and TRBJ2-7, with a possible D match to TRBD1 (5 bases). V lost 2 bases to trimming and J lost 2 bases, with 10 bases between them. The CDR3 consists of 14 residues. CDR1 is KGHSH and CDR2 is LQKENI in the germline V gene. The CDR3 region has the DNA TGTGCCAGCTCACCAAACCAGGGTACCTACGAGCAGTACTTC. Translating gives CASSPNQGTYEQYF.

The chain uses TRBV6-1 and TRBJ2-4; D remains ambiguous. Trimming removed 5 bases at V and 8 bases at J, with 7 bases between. This CDR3 contains 11 residues. The germline gives CDR1 MNHNS, CDR2 SASEGT. The CDR3 sequence: CASSFEYIQYF. CDR3 nucleotides: TGTGCCAGCAGTTTTGAGTACATTCAGTACTTC.

V is TRBV5-1 and J is TRBJ2-1; D possibly corresponds to TRBD1 (6 bases). Trimming pared 4 bases from V and 4 bases from J, leaving 12 bases between. CDR1 and CDR2 from the germline V gene are SGHRS and YFSETQ. This CDR3 contains 14 residues. The CDR3 loop is CASSGGQTYNEQFF. The CDR3 DNA sequence: TGCGCCAGCAGCGGAGGACAGACATACAATGAGCAGTTCTTC.

The chain links TRBV2 to TRBJ1-5; 11 nucleotides align to TRBD1. Germline values: CDR1 SNHLY, CDR2 FYNNEI. CDR3 size: 17 residues. The V and J ends lost 4 bases and 6 bases, in that order; junction bases with no gene match: 11. The CDR3 loop is CASSGDLGQGGAQPQHF. The CDR3 DNA reads TGTGCCAGCAGTGGGGATTTGGGACAGGGGGGAGCTCAGCCCCAGCATTTT.

This sequence joins TRBV28 and TRBJ2-3, with D uncertain. Trimming shortened V by 3 bases and J by 1 base, and 8 bases separated the two germline ends. CDR3 size: 14 residues. Germline V gene lookup returns CDR1 MDHEN and CDR2 SYDVKM. Here the CDR3 reads CASSFLSGTDTQYF. DNA of the CDR3: TGTGCCAGCAGTTTTCTGTCAGGCACAGATACGCAGTATTTT.

The chain carries TRBV5-4 and TRBJ2-7; TRBD1 matches 9 bases. CDR1 SGHNT and CDR2 YYREEE come from the germline V gene (reference sequence). The CDR3 spans 15 residues. Trimming removed 0 bases from V and 4 bases from J; junction bases left unmatched: 5. The CDR3 region has the DNA TGTGCCAGCAGCTTGGGGGGGACAGGGTTGTACGAGCAGTACTTC. Translation: CASSLGGTGLYEQYF. Drawing the rest from reference TRBV5-4 and TRBJ2-7, the complete variable domain is ETGVTQSPTHLIKTRGQQVTLRCSSQSGHNTVSWYQQALGQGPQFIFQYYREEENGRGNFPPRFSGLQFPNYSSELNVNALELDDSALYLCASSLGGTGLYEQYFGPGTRLTVT.

This chain connects TRBV28 to TRBJ1-2; TRBD1 is a possible D gene (6 bases). Germline V lookup: CDR1 MDHEN, CDR2 SYDVKM. This CDR3 has 16 amino acids. Trimming left V 7 bases short and J 4 bases short, with 22 bases between. The CDR3 DNA reads TGTGCCAGCACCGGGAATAGGGGGTCGGGATCCTATGGCTACACCTTC. It encodes CASTGNRGSGSYGYTF.

This clone showed up just once. V gene TRBV7-9 combines with J gene TRBJ2-5; no clear D. From germline, CDR1 is SEHNR and CDR2 FQNEAQ (reference sequence). V was clipped by 4 bases and J by 5 bases, with 8 bases between them. The CDR3 extends over 12 amino acids. As DNA, the CDR3 is TGTGCCAGCAGCTCCCCTTTGGAGACCCAGTACTTC. Protein product: CASSSPLETQYF.

A word on this clone: Other DNA sequences within the sample encode an identical CDR3. The V gene is TRBV5-1, the J gene TRBJ1-3; the D is unclear. The CDR3 extends over 16 amino acids. CDR1 and CDR2 from the germline V gene are SGHRS and YFSETQ. Trimming cost V 4 bases and J 4 bases, with 18 bases left between them. CDR3 DNA sequence: TGCGCCAGCAGCGTAACGACGGCTAGAGACGGAAACACCATATATTTT. It yields the protein CASSVTTARDGNTIYF.

The genes are TRBV4-1 and TRBJ1-1, with 10 bases fitting TRBD1. Trimming removed 0 bases from V and 3 bases from J; junction bases left unmatched: 4. The V gene's germline CDR1 is MGHRA and CDR2 YSYEKL. The CDR3 extends over 16 amino acids. The CDR3 DNA follows: TGCGCCAGCAGCCAAGATAGGACAGGGGGGTACACTGAAGCTTTCTTT. This codes for CASSQDRTGGYTEAFF.

The chain couples TRBV28 to TRBJ2-7, with 12 bases that match TRBD2. The CDR3 is made up of 14 amino acids. Trimming removed 6 bases from V and 4 bases from J; junction bases left unmatched: 4. Looked up from germline, CDR1 is MDHEN and CDR2 is SYDVKM. The DNA for the CDR3 is TGTGCCAGCAGAGCTAGCGGGGGGGCGTACGAGCAGTACTTC. Translated: CASRASGGAYEQYF.

J is TRBJ2-6 and V is TRBV5-4; weak D call: TRBD1 (5 bases). Trimming removed 3 bases at V and 0 bases at J, with 7 bases between. The CDR3 totals 15 residues. Germline V gene data show CDR1 as SGHNT and CDR2 as YYREEE (reference sequence). This CDR3 reads CASSSQVSGANVLTF. The DNA for the CDR3 is TGTGCCAGCAGCTCACAGGTCTCTGGGGCCAACGTCCTGACTTTC.

The chain carries TRBV14 and TRBJ2-7; D is possibly TRBD1 (6 bases). This CDR3 has 16 amino acids. The ends were cut back, 2 bases at V and 5 bases at J, with 19 bases in the middle. Germline values: CDR1 SGHDN, CDR2 FVKESK. Here the CDR3 reads CASSQTQGKGGNEQYF. CDR3 sequence (DNA): TGTGCCAGCAGCCAAACCCAAGGGAAAGGGGGTAACGAGCAGTACTTC. Together with reference TRBV14 and TRBJ2-7, the CDR3 gives the full variable domain: EAGVTQFPSHSVIEKGQTVTLRCDPISGHDNLYWYRRVMGKEIKFLLHFVKESKQDESGMPNNRFLAERTGGTYSTLKVQPAELEDSGVYFCASSQTQGKGGNEQYFGPGTRLTVT.

The table lists this clone with a count of one. J is TRBJ2-5 and V is TRBV5-1; TRBD2 matches 7 bases. The trim removed 1 base at V and 3 bases at J, leaving 15 bases unmatched. Germline V CDR1 and CDR2: SGHRS, YFSETQ. CDR3 size: 18 residues. CDR3: CASSLLWAGAGVEETQYF. The CDR3 nucleotides read TGCGCCAGCAGCTTGTTATGGGCGGGTGCGGGAGTAGAAGAGACCCAGTACTTC.

The CDR3: CASSTPGTGDQPQHF. In nucleotides, the CDR3 is TGTGCCAGCAGCACCCCCGGGACAGGGGATCAGCCCCAGCATTTT. The chain couples TRBV7-8 to TRBJ1-5; 10 bases are a match to TRBD1. V shed 5 bases, J shed 5 bases, and the junction held 6 bases outside the gene matches. The germline gives CDR1 SGHVS, CDR2 FQNEAQ. This CDR3 spans 15 amino acids.

V is TRBV27 and J is TRBJ2-7, with 7 nucleotides matching TRBD2. In germline, CDR1 is MNHEY, CDR2 SMNVEV (reference sequence). This CDR3 has 12 amino acids. With V trimmed by 10 bases and J by 6 bases, 9 bases remained unmatched. The CDR3 loop is CATLGPGGEQYF. The CDR3 coding sequence is TGTGCCACCCTAGGTCCGGGGGGCGAGCAGTACTTC.